The text below deals with one T cell receptor (beta chain). These data originate in a study of neoadjuvant anti-PD-1 for oral cavity cancer. Study in general: Patients without progression got a fourth dose around day 43.

These newly diagnosed stage II-IVA oral cavity squamous cell carcinoma patients had no prior systemic or radiation treatment. Most tumor samples had about 5 ug input DNA in two replicates. TCRdb's table, derived via immunoSEQ multiplex PCR, lists solely in-frame clones and lacks some. This table has about 7,000 clones, around 48% appearing once. Specimen: tumor tissue, collected before nivolumab (anti-PD-1) treatment. This receptor was taken from a person aged 35-79 years with oral cavity squamous cell carcinoma.

CDR3 loop: CASSFGTWGTYEQYF. CDR3 DNA: TGTGCCAGCAGCTTCGGGACATGGGGGACCTACGAGCAGTACTTC. The rearrangement links TRBV11-3 to TRBJ2-7; a weak D match, TRBD1 (6 bases). Germline V gene data show CDR1 as SGHNT and CDR2 as YENEEA. This CDR3 is built from 15 residues. V was pared by 3 bases and J by 2 bases, with 14 bases between.